Described below is a single TCR beta chain sequence and its context. This sample was included in a study of blood T cell repertoires in COVID-19. Study context: The cDNA or gDNA used as material had been derived from T cells, B-cell-depleted T cells, or PBMCs.

Study processing details: By means of reference gene primer amplification, nucleated cell counts were estimated. The assay was immunoSEQ multiplex PCR, and TCRdb's table has in-frame clones only and misses some. V, J and clone size were drawn from that table, and D and trimming were deduced from the DNA. Counted here are approximately 270,000 clones, about nine tenths occurring once; the ten biggest clones make up approximately 2.2%. The CDR3 length is 15 residues. Germline lookup yields CDR1 SGHNT and CDR2 YENEEA. Trimming removed 5 bases from V and 3 bases from J; junction bases left unmatched: 3. The sequence came from a man aged 50 or older with acute or convalescent COVID-19. Sample: peripheral blood. The chain combines TRBV11-3 with TRBJ2-3; 12 nucleotides match TRBD2. The CDR3 nucleotides read TGTGCCAGCAGCCGGACTAGCGGGGAAACAGATACGCAGTATTTT. Its translation is CASSRTSGETDTQYF.